These 8 T cell receptor beta chains came from one sample sequenced in a study of Ad26.COV2.S vaccination and SARS-CoV-2 variants (dated by TCRdb to 2020 to 2023). The treatment or condition label corresponds to: roughly 20 received Ad26.COV2.S at low or high dose, single or two shots; roughly 5 received placebo; per-sample allocation not given. For vaccine and placebo recipients, the sequenced repertoires came from samples collected on day 63 after the first injection. The library was obtained by the immunoSEQ multiplex PCR assay. TCRdb re-hosts the immuneACCESS table, in-frame sequences only. Its copies lack some clones; in the studies checked, an unresolved V gene accounts for under half of them, and the cause for the rest is not known. The sample profile shows about 420,000 clones; roughly 88% of them were found once. The top ten hold 3.6% of the sample. This material consisted of peripheral blood, taken in a trial of Ad26.COV2.S vaccine versus placebo. The receptors here all came from a person aged 18-65 years who received the Ad26.COV2.S COVID-19 vaccine or a placebo.

There are a few counts of this clone. The chain combines TRBV4-1 with TRBJ2-7; 11 nucleotides match TRBD1. CDR1 is MGHRA, CDR2 YSYEKL, per germline. CDR3 length: 15 residues. Trimming at V came to 3 bases and at J to 3 bases, leaving 4 bases not matched to a gene. The CDR3 region is CASSQTGTGGYEQYF. CDR3 nucleotide sequence: TGCGCCAGCAGCCAGACCGGGACAGGGGGCTACGAGCAGTACTTC.

This chain links TRBV19 with TRBJ2-1, with D possibly matching TRBD2 (6 bases). Germline V gene data show CDR1 as LNHDA and CDR2 as SQIVND (reference sequence). The CDR3 length is 14 residues. V lost 5 bases to trimming and J lost 7 bases, with 15 bases between them. The CDR3 region has the DNA TGTGCCAGTAGTCCCAGGGAGGTCTCGAATGAGCAGTTCTTC. This codes for CASSPREVSNEQFF.

The V and J genes are TRBV6-2 or TRBV6-3 and TRBJ2-7; 9 nucleotides agree with TRBD1. Trimming removed 6 bases from V and 3 bases from J; junction bases left unmatched: 12. CDR3 length equals 16 residues. Germline loops: CDR1 MNHEY, CDR2 SVGEGT. CDR3 residues: CASSPHLGTGIYEQYF. The CDR3 DNA reads TGTGCCAGCAGCCCCCACCTTGGGACAGGGATCTACGAGCAGTACTTC.

The chain combines TRBV4-1 with TRBJ2-5, with D possibly matching TRBD1 (6 bases). Germline loops: CDR1 MGHRA, CDR2 YSYEKL. Trimming took off 2 bases at V and 1 base at J, with 14 bases between the two ends. This CDR3 comprises 16 residues. The CDR3 DNA follows: TGCGCCAGCAGCCAACCCGCCGGACAGCCCCAAGAGACCCAGTACTTC. Amino acid sequence: CASSQPAGQPQETQYF.

The table lists this clone with a count of one. The CDR3 sequence is CASSPRDRRTNTEAFF. As DNA, the CDR3 is TGTGCCAGCAGCCCCCGGGACAGGAGAACGAACACTGAAGCTTTCTTT. This chain uses TRBV12-1 with TRBJ1-1; the table assigns TRBD1, which was not confirmed against the DNA. TRBV12-1 is a pseudogene segment. CDR3 length: 16 amino acids.

V and J are TRBV29-1 and TRBJ1-2; the match to TRBD1 covers 11 bases. Germline assignment: CDR1 SQVTM and CDR2 ANQGSEA. V was clipped by 5 bases and J by 8 bases; unmatched bases: 7. This CDR3 has 13 amino acids. Here the CDR3 reads CSVLGQGADGYTF. As DNA, the CDR3 is TGCAGCGTTCTCGGACAGGGGGCAGACGGCTACACCTTC. Variable domain in full (rest from reference TRBV29-1 and TRBJ1-2): SAVISQKPSRDICQRGTSLTIQCQVDSQVTMMFWYRQQPGQSLTLIATANQGSEATYESGFVIDKFPISRPNLTFSTLTVSNMSPEDSSIYLCSVLGQGADGYTFGSGTRLTVV.

The chain employs TRBV6-2 or TRBV6-3 and TRBJ2-2; no definite D call. The CDR3 has 16 residues. Trimming shortened V by 4 bases and J by 1 base, and 13 bases separated the two germline ends. In germline, CDR1 is MNHEY, CDR2 SVGEGT. CDR3 sequence: CASSSQGMRNTGELFF. CDR3 DNA: TGTGCCAGCAGTTCCCAAGGCATGCGGAACACCGGGGAGCTGTTTTTT.

The V call is TRBV6-5, the J call TRBJ2-7, with TRBD1 identical over 7 bases. The CDR3 length is 15 residues. With 8 bases clipped from V and 4 bases from J, the junction kept 14 bases outside the gene matches. CDR1 is MNHEY and CDR2 is SVGAGI in the germline V gene. The CDR3: CASSYGQDRVYEQYF. The CDR3 DNA reads TGTGCCAGCTCATACGGACAGGACCGAGTTTACGAGCAGTACTTC.